A selection of T cell receptor beta chains follows, all from one sample in a study of blood T cell repertoires in COVID-19. Sequencing used immunoSEQ multiplex PCR; TCRdb keeps in-frame clones, though not all of them. The sample carries about 250,000 clones, 86% recorded once. Sequencing was carried out using PBMCs or T cells enriched from blood (not recorded which). All receptors come from a man aged 18 to 30 who had recovered from COVID-19. Each CDR3 is given with its conserved first and last residue. The order of the fields is clone size, V gene, J gene, D gene, CDR3 DNA, CDR3 protein. The D gene is left open where the match is weak. For some rows the clone size is stated as once, few or many, or as a class when expanded; others skip it.

-	TRBV11-2	TRBJ1-2	TRBD1	TGTGCCAGCAGCTTGATGGGACAGGGATTATTAGGCTACACCTTC	CASSLMGQGLLGYTF
few	TRBV27	TRBJ2-7	-	TGTGCCAGCAGTTTATCGCTCGGTCGGGGGTACGAGCAGTACTTC	CASSLSLGRGYEQYF
-	TRBV30	TRBJ2-7	-	TGTGCCTGGGGCCTCGTTGGACAGACCTCGTTGAAGTACTTC	CAWGLVGQTSLKYF
few	TRBV7-9	TRBJ2-1	TRBD1	TGTGCCAGCAGCTCCCGACAGGGTTACAATGAGCAGTTCTTC	CASSSRQGYNEQFF
once	TRBV7-9	TRBJ1-2	TRBD1	TGTGCCAGCAGCTTAGAGGGGACAGGGGCCGGCTATGGCTACACCTTC	CASSLEGTGAGYGYTF
-	TRBV4-1	TRBJ2-7	TRBD1	TGCGCCAGCAGCCAAGTTACAGGGGGATACGAGCAGTACTTC	CASSQVTGGYEQYF
-	TRBV21-1	TRBJ1-5	-	TGTGCCAGCAGCAAAGCCGTAGGACAGGAGTGGCAGCCCCAGCATTTT	CASSKAVGQEWQPQHF
-	TRBV3-1/TRBV3-2	TRBJ1-6	-	TGTGCCAGCGCTAATGAGGGTAATTCACCCCTCCACTTT	CASANEGNSPLHF
once	TRBV7-9	TRBJ2-5	TRBD2	TGTGCCAGCAGCTTAGCCTCTAGCGGGAGGGTAGAGACCCAGTACTTC	CASSLASSGRVETQYF
-	TRBV10-2	TRBJ2-5	TRBD2	TGCGCCAGCAGTGAGAGGTCCGGGGGGATCGAGACCCAGTACTTC	CASSERSGGIETQYF
-	TRBV7-8	TRBJ1-1	-	TGTGCCAGCAGCTTAGACAGGGTCGACACTGAAGCTTTCTTT	CASSLDRVDTEAFF
-	TRBV3-1/TRBV3-2	TRBJ2-1	TRBD2	TGTGCCAGCAGCACCGGACTAGCGGGGTCATCCAATGAGCAGTTCTTC	CASSTGLAGSSNEQFF
-	TRBV27	TRBJ2-7	TRBD1	TGTGCCAGCAGTTTAGGGGGACAGTCATACGAGCAGTACTTC	CASSLGGQSYEQYF
once	TRBV28	TRBJ1-5	TRBD1	TGTGCCAGCAGGGGGACAGGGGGCACTCAGCCCCAGCATTTT	CASRGTGGTQPQHF
-	TRBV18	TRBJ1-2	TRBD1	TGTGCCAGCTCACCCGACAGGGAGACGTATGGCTACACCTTC	CASSPDRETYGYTF
-	TRBV29-1	TRBJ1-2	-	TGCAGCGTTGATCTAGGCCAGGGCCTGGTGAACTATGGCTACACCTTC	CSVDLGQGLVNYGYTF
-	TRBV7-8	TRBJ1-5	-	TGTGCCAGCACCACCTCTAGGGGAGGCCAGCCCCAGCATTTT	CASTTSRGGQPQHF